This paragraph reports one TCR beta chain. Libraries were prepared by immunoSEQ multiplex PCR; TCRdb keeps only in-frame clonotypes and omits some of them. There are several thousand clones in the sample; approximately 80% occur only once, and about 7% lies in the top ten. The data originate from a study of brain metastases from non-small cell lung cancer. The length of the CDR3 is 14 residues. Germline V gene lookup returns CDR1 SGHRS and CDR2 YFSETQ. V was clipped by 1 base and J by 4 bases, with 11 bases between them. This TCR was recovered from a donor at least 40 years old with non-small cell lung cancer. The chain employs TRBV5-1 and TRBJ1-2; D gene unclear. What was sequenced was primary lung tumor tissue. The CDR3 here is CASSLNTALYGYTF. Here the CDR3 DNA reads TGCGCCAGCAGCTTGAACACCGCCCTCTATGGCTACACCTTC.